The clone carrying this T cell receptor beta chain was seen a single time. Its target is not known. Sequenced by immunoSEQ multiplex PCR; TCRdb stores in-frame clones only, minus some. Of approximately 30,000 clones listed, around 94% are singletons. This entry belongs to a study of lymphopenia after photon versus proton radiotherapy. General study results and limits: Survival link was tested only in deceased patients; proton benefit remains a possibility. Larger post-nadir TCR diversity loss correlated inversely with survival in deceased patients.

The CDR3 loop spans 17 amino acids. V lost 2 bases, J lost 5 bases, and 8 bases stayed unmatched. Germline V CDR1 and CDR2: SGHVS, FQNEAQ. Sequenced material: peripheral blood, taken from a patient treated with photon-based radiotherapy. The source is a woman in her fifties or sixties with cholangiocarcinoma. The chain employs TRBV7-8 and TRBJ2-3, with 12 nucleotides matching TRBD2. The CDR3: CASSLWASGGARDTQYF. The CDR3 DNA reads TGTGCCAGCAGCTTATGGGCTAGCGGGGGGGCCAGAGATACGCAGTATTTT.